Each of the 9 T cell receptor beta chains below was sequenced from the same sample in a study of post-analysis software for immune sequencing data. The study, taken as a whole, reports: About five TRBV segments were more frequent in patients than controls; TRBV5-6, TRBV5-1 and TRBV20-1 belonged to this group.

No antigen has been identified for these receptors. Researchers reported that TCR beta cDNA libraries carried unique molecular identifiers. Each CDR3 protein gets one entry after TCRdb re-called the PCR reads with MiXCR. The repertoire holds about half a million distinct CDR3 sequences, with under 40% as singletons. Sequencing input: blood. Every receptor here comes from a girl aged 2 to 17 with multiple sclerosis.

The genes are TRBV3-1 and TRBJ2-1, with 9 positions matching TRBD2. CDR3 length equals 17 residues. V lost 4 bases to trimming and J lost 1 base; unmatched junction nucleotides: 8. Germline V gene lookup returns CDR1 LGHDT and CDR2 YNNKEL (reference sequence). As DNA, the CDR3 is TGTGCCAGCAGCCGGGAAGCGGGGGGCAGGTCCTACAATGAGCAGTTCTTC. Amino acids: CASSREAGGRSYNEQFF.

Only one count was recorded for this clonotype. The DNA for the CDR3 is TGTGCCAGCAGCTTAAGAGGGGGCCCTGATACGCAGTATTTT. Translation gives CASSLRGGPDTQYF. The gene calls are TRBV7-2 and TRBJ2-3; 7 nucleotides agree with TRBD1. V gave up 2 bases and J gave up 6 bases; unmatched junction bases: 5. The CDR3 is 14 amino acids. Germline loops: CDR1 SGHTA, CDR2 FQGNSA. Variable domain in full (rest from reference TRBV7-2 and TRBJ2-3): GAGVSQSPSNKVTEKGKDVELRCDPISGHTALYWYRQSLGQGLEFLIYFQGNSAPDKSGLPSDRFSAERTGGSVSTLTIQRTQQEDSAVYLCASSLRGGPDTQYFGPGTRLTVL.

About this clonotype itself: Sequence at one end of the junction differs from germline and may be a read error. The gene calls are TRBV10-3 and TRBJ2-5, with TRBD1 as a possible D gene (5 bases). The CDR3 runs to 15 residues. Germline assignment: CDR1 ENHRY and CDR2 SYGVKD. The DNA for the CDR3 is TGTGCCATCAGTGAGTCGACAGTCAACCAAGAGACCCAGTACTTT. As protein: CAISESTVNQETQYF.

This clonotype was observed a few times. The genes are TRBV29-1 and TRBJ2-1; 7 bases are a match to TRBD1. Germline-derived CDR1 and CDR2 are SQVTM and ANQGSEA. V gave up 7 bases and J gave up 2 bases; unmatched junction bases: 8. CDR3 size: 14 residues. CDR3 sequence (DNA): TGCAGCGCCCACCGAGGGGGCGCCTACAATGAGCAGTTCTTC. This gives the protein CSAHRGGAYNEQFF.

This chain uses TRBV28 with TRBJ2-5; D unresolved. The CDR3 sequence is 12 residues long. CDR1 and CDR2 (germline): MDHEN, SYDVKM. The V end was cut by 4 bases, the J end by 7 bases, with 10 bases between. CDR3 amino acids: CASSSLRRTQYF. CDR3 in DNA: TGTGCCAGCAGTTCACTAAGGAGGACCCAGTACTTC.

J is TRBJ2-3 and V is TRBV10-3; 12 bases fit TRBD1. The V gene end was trimmed by 7 bases and the J gene end by 3 bases; junction bases not matched to a gene: 5. CDR1 is ENHRY, CDR2 SYGVKD, per germline. This CDR3 contains 15 residues. The CDR3: CAITGTGGLTDTQYF. CDR3 DNA: TGTGCCATCACCGGGACAGGGGGCTTAACAGATACGCAGTATTTT.

V and J are TRBV3-1 and TRBJ1-2; D is uncertain. Trimming took 1 base from V and 1 from J, leaving 4 bases between them. The CDR3 sequence is 13 residues long. Germline CDR1 is LGHDT and CDR2 is YNNKEL (reference sequence). CDR3 coding DNA: TGTGCCAGCAGCCAAGGCATTAACTATGGCTACACCTTC. Amino acids: CASSQGINYGYTF.

V is TRBV2 and J is TRBJ2-5; TRBD1 might be the D (5 bases). Deletions cut 6 bases from V and 2 bases from J, with 16 bases between. The CDR3 is 15 residues long. CDR1 is SNHLY and CDR2 is FYNNEI in the germline V gene. CDR3 in DNA: TGTGCCAGCAGCCCCCCTTTGACAGTTCAAGAGACCCAGTACTTC. Translation gives CASSPPLTVQETQYF.

This clonotype appeared many times. The J gene is TRBJ1-2, the V gene TRBV7-2, with 8 bases lining up with TRBD1. J lost 4 bases, V lost 3 bases, and 4 bases had no gene match. The CDR3 extends over 14 amino acids. In germline, CDR1 is SGHTA, CDR2 FQGNSA. The CDR3 is CASSLDRERYGYTF. CDR3 coding DNA: TGTGCCAGCAGCTTGGACAGGGAACGCTATGGCTACACCTTC.